This record concerns one TCR beta chain sequence. Its antigen is still unknown. Per-nucleotide qualities are absent, and no much larger clonotype sits a single base away. Each sample was amplified in two independent genomic DNA replicates, using 0.4 to 0.6 ug for blood and around 1.6 ug for tumor or normal breast. Following the manufacturer's instructions, the ImmunoSeq Intro kit was used to carry out TCRB sequencing on genomic DNA. The multiplex PCR ran for about 31 cycles using proprietary primers and spike-in control sequences for absolute quantification. An 87-bp fragment spanning the CDR3 and flanking V and J genes was sequenced with single-end 150-bp reads. Each lane of an Illumina MiSeq using version 3.0 chemistry carried seven multiplexed samples, with two replicates per sample. Per the source publication's procedure: The vendor's proprietary pipeline processed the raw data and merged both replicates into a single result for each sample. Clonotypes were defined as productive rearrangements sharing the V-gene family, CDR3 amino acid sequence and J-gene segment. To compute clonality, the normalized Shannon entropy (Pielou evenness) of TCRB abundances was subtracted from 1. T cell density was estimated by dividing total templates by the number of input cells inferred from the DNA input amount. Recon with default parameters was used to estimate total repertoire diversity and clonality. Clonotypes with over 0.1% abundance in tumor and at least 32-fold higher abundance in tumor than in normal breast were defined as tumor-enriched. As stored in TCRdb, this immuneACCESS dataset retains in-frame rearrangements with V and J assigned. A fraction of the clones does not appear; measured against another copy, unresolved V genes explain less than half of the discrepancy, and the remainder lacks a known reason. From that table come the V and J calls and clone size; the DNA was used to work out D and trimming. Within this sample are some 21,000 clones, with about 80% of them counted one time only. Around 30% of the sample rests with the top ten.

The entry originates in a study of early stage breast cancer tumors (TCRdb year 2017). As for the study more broadly: Of the roughly 17 invasive breast tumors, around twelve were found to be estrogen receptor-positive, progesterone receptor-positive and HER2-negative. About 65% of the 12 ER+/PR+/HER2- tumors were invasive ductal carcinomas, while the other four were invasive lobular carcinomas. On average, each sample got approximately 10-fold read coverage. Across all samples, about 3,000,000 templates representing roughly 1,100,000 unique clonotypes were detected. The study at large found these results: Tumors showed roughly 2.3-fold higher T cell density and higher clonality than adjacent normal breast tissue. Enriched TCRB sequences shared across patients were found to be mostly commonly generated sequences that were unlikely to play an important role in the tumor microenvironment. Repertoires from blood and normal breast were more alike than repertoires from blood and tumor, and in 14 of 16 patients, comparing each tissue with blood separated tumor from normal. Because the cohort was small, analysis by tumor subtype was not possible. Chain pairing and functional markers such as CD4, CD8 and FOXP3 were not captured by bulk genomic DNA sequencing of unsorted cells.

Based on the germline V gene, the CDR1 and CDR2 sequences are SGHTA and FQGTGA. The germline V end is reduced by 4 bases and the J end by 1 base; junction bases left unmatched: 1. The CDR3, from cysteine to phenylalanine, totals 14 residues. Only the CDR3 DNA stays, 42 bases, in frame from base 1. The study profiled bulk TCR beta-chain repertoires in matched peripheral blood, tumor and adjacent normal breast tissue taken from about 15 patients with early-stage breast cancer. Before surgery, about 5-10 mL of whole blood was collected in EDTA tubes and processed within 2 hours. Peripheral blood mononuclear cells were isolated by Ficoll-Paque centrifugation in SepMate-50 tubes. PBMCs were cryopreserved in roughly 90% FBS with about 10% DMSO in aliquots of about 1.9 to 4.5 million cells and stored in liquid nitrogen. The Qiagen AllPrep DNA/RNA Mini kit was used for genomic DNA extraction.

Specimen: blood. Recombination linked TRBV7-3 to TRBJ1-1, and 9 bases in between align with TRBD1. The source of this sequence is a person between 60 and 69 years old with breast cancer. At the DNA level, the sequence is TGTGCCAGCAGCTCGGGACAGGGGAACACTGAAGCTTTCTTT. The encoded protein is CASSSGQGNTEAFF.